The clone carrying this T cell receptor beta chain came up once. What it recognizes is unknown. Method: immunoSEQ multiplex PCR; TCRdb's copy keeps in-frame clones and lacks some. The data show roughly 140,000 clones, roughly 91% seen once. The sample belongs to a study of cytomegalovirus exposure and HLA in healthy donors. Turning to the study itself: A subsequent analysis reported that the roughly 120 validation repertoires were produced on the same platform that had also been used for the roughly 700 first-cohort repertoires.

Regarding the study as a whole: 150 or so TCR beta chains were listed as cytomegalovirus-associated.

The CDR3 is 15 residues long. From germline, CDR1 is LNHNV and CDR2 YYDKDF (reference sequence). Trimming cost V 4 bases and J 6 bases; bases outside gene matches: 12. The material sequenced was PBMCs. The source is a young woman in good health and CMV-seropositive. This chain uses TRBV15 with TRBJ2-7, with 7 bases that match TRBD1. The CDR3 nucleotides read TGTGCCACCAGCAAAGCGAGCCGGGACAGAGTCGAGCAGTACTTC. Translation: CATSKASRDRVEQYF.